The sequence of this T cell receptor beta chain was determined in a study of shared clonotypes between healthy human individuals. Turning to the study itself: Used for every donor were three CD4 naive, three CD4 memory, two CD8 naive and one CD8 memory plate.

Study-level findings and limits: Across subsets, estimated richness was generally greater for naive than for memory populations.

The deep-level immunoSEQ assay was used. Profiled with immunoSEQ multiplex PCR; TCRdb holds only in-frame clones, not every one. The sample comprises around 2.1 million clones, approximately 94% of which are singletons, and more than 1.5% rests with the top ten. The CDR3 totals 17 residues. Germline CDR1 reads LGHNA; CDR2 reads YSLEER. With 0 bases removed from V and 1 base from J, the gap between germline ends came to 12 bases. Only CD45RO-negative cells positively selected for CCR7 counted as naive CD8 cells, so terminally differentiated effector memory CD45RA+ cells were excluded. The donors, all of them Caucasian adults, lived in Nashville, Tennessee. Concerning this clone itself: Its antigen is unidentified.

The chain uses TRBV4-3 and TRBJ2-2, with D perhaps TRBD2 (5 bases). Sequencing was done on a sample of naive CD8+ T cells from PBMCs. This TCR derives from a young man in good health. Some clones in this sample may be carry-over from other donors' samples. The CDR3 DNA is TGCGCCAGCAGCCAAGACTGGGGAGTCGGGAACACCGGGGAGCTGTTTTTT. It yields the protein CASSQDWGVGNTGELFF.